A selection of T cell receptor beta chains follows, all from one sample in a study of T cells in Graves' hyperthyroidism and ophthalmopathy. A single record per CDR3 protein comes from TCRdb applying MiXCR to the multiplex PCR reads. Among 750,000 to 900,000 distinct CDR3 sequences listed, 38% were seen once. The sequenced sample was blood. The receptors were gathered from a young man with Graves' hyperthyroidism. Each CDR3 is given with its conserved first and last residue.

CDR3aa | v_gene
CASSLTANSNQPQHF | TRBV2
CASSIGPVGTYEQYF | TRBV19
CASRFRGTGAFF | TRBV12-3/TRBV12-4
CSARDPGRITGELFF | TRBV20-1
CVSSSDSDYGYTF | TRBV12-3/TRBV12-4
CASSRGWDQETQYF | TRBV25-1
CASSSNRDRVGEQYF | TRBV7-9
CASSSRQGGSNEKLFF | TRBV7-8
CASSYSSQRGYTF | TRBV6-5
CSATGGNNQPQHF | TRBV20-1
CASSESGGLAEAFF | TRBV25-1
CASSVLPGEGETQYF | TRBV5-1
CASSLDRVRLGANVLTF | TRBV12-3/TRBV12-4
CAIRGSSETQYF | TRBV10-3
CASSPSHRTSQETQYF | TRBV4-3
CASSSKGEQPQHF | TRBV7-9
CASSSTGGNWLEQYF | TRBV12-3/TRBV12-4
CASSPISAGATGELFF | TRBV25-1
CSVVSGVGEQYF | TRBV29-1
CSANQGYSGNTIYF | TRBV20-1
CASSVRSVTEAFF | TRBV13
CSVGREDEQYF | TRBV29-1
CASGPGRRNTIYF | TRBV6-5
CASSEGQRGYEQYF | TRBV5-8
CAIIHRDVYEQYF | TRBV10-3
CASSPALGNTGELFF | TRBV19
CASQEGLAGKYEQYF | TRBV7-9
CASSAWGQSTDTQYF | TRBV14
CASSVKWNTEAFF | TRBV10-3
CAGGTSGIQETQYF | TRBV10-3
CSVWTGSGANVLTF | TRBV29-1
CASSLLAGYEQYF | TRBV7-9
CASSQAVPRRDREGYTF | TRBV14
CATSSQTTGVGYGYTF | TRBV15
CASSGGLAVAYEQYF | TRBV5-1
CATSRDRGFTEETQYF | TRBV15
CASSLEHSNQPQHF | TRBV12-3/TRBV12-4
CASSLALAETYEQYF | TRBV7-2
CASSISPSMNTGELFF | TRBV19
CASSLDSFSYEQYF | TRBV5-4
CASSFGQGTYEQYF | TRBV5-1
CASSSYMLGVNEQYF | TRBV7-9
CASSPRGGRSSYEQYF | TRBV19
CASSESVNEQFF | TRBV6-4
CAIKGQGNTEAFF | TRBV10-3